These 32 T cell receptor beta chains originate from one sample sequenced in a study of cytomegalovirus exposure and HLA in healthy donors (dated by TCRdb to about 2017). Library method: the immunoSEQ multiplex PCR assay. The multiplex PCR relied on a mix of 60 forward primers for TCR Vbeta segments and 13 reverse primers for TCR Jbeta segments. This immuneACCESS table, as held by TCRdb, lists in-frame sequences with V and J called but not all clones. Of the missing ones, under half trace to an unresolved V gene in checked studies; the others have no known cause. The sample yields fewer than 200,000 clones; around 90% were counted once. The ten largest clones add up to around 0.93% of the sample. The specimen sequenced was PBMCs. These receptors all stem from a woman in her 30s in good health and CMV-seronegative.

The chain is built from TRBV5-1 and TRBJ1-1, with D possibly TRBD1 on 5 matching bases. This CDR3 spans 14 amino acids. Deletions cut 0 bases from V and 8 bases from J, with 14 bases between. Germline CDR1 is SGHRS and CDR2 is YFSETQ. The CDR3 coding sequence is TGCGCCAGCAGCTTGGTTCGGGGGGGGAGGGAAGCTTTCTTT. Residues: CASSLVRGGREAFF.

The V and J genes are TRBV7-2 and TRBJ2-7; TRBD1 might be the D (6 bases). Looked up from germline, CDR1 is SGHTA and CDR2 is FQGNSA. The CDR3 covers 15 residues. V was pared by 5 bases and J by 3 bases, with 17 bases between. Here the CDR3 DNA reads TGTGCCAGCAGCCTTCGGACAGCGACAAACTACGAGCAGTACTTC. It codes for CASSLRTATNYEQYF.

The CDR3 bases are TGTGCCAGCAGTGATCAGACCAGGAATCAGCCCCAGCATTTT. This translates into CASSDQTRNQPQHF. This chain joins TRBV2 and TRBJ1-5; no firm D call. Germline V gene sequence: CDR1 SNHLY, CDR2 FYNNEI. The CDR3 loop spans 14 amino acids. V was shortened by 3 bases and J by 4 bases, with 10 bases between the two germline ends.

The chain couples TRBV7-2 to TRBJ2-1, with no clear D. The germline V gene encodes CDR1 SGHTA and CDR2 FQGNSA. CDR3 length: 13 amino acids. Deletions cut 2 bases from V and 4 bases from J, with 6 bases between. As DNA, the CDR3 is TGTGCCAGCAGCTTATCACTTTACAATGAGCAGTTCTTC. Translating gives CASSLSLYNEQFF.

CDR3 bases: TGTGCCAGTAGTAGAAGGGGGACAGGGTTACTGAGGGAGACCCAGTACTTC. Amino acids: CASSRRGTGLLRETQYF. The chain recombines TRBV19 with TRBJ2-5; 9 nucleotides match TRBD1. Trimming removed 4 bases from V and 5 bases from J; junction bases left unmatched: 14. The CDR3 spans 17 residues. The germline CDR1 and CDR2 sequences are LNHDA and SQIVND (reference sequence).

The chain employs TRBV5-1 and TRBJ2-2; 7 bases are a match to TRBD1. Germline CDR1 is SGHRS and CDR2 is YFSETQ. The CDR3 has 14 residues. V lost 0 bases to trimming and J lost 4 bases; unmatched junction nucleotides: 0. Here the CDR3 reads CASSLEGATGELFF. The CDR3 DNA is TGCGCCAGCAGCTTGGAGGGGGCCACCGGGGAGCTGTTTTTT.

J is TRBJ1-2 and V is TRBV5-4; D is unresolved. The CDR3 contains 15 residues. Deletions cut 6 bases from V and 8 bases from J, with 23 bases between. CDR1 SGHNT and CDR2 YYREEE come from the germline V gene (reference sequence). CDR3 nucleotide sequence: TGTGCCAGCACCCCCGAGGCACATTCTTCGAGAGGCTACACCTTC. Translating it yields CASTPEAHSSRGYTF. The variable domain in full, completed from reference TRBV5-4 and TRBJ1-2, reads ETGVTQSPTHLIKTRGQQVTLRCSSQSGHNTVSWYQQALGQGPQFIFQYYREEENGRGNFPPRFSGLQFPNYSSELNVNALELDDSALYLCASTPEAHSSRGYTFGSGTRLTVV.

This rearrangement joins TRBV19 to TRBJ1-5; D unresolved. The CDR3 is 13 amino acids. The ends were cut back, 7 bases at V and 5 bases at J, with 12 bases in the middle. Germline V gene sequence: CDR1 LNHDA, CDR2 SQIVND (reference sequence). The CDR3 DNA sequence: TGTGCCAGTACCCCCGACCGGGATCAGCCCCAGCATTTT. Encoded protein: CASTPDRDQPQHF.

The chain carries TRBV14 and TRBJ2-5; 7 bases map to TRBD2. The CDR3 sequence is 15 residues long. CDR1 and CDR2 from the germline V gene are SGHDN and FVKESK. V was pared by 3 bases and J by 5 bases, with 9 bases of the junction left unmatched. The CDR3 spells CASSHFRTRGETQYF. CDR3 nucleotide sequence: TGTGCCAGCAGCCATTTCAGGACTAGAGGGGAGACCCAGTACTTC.

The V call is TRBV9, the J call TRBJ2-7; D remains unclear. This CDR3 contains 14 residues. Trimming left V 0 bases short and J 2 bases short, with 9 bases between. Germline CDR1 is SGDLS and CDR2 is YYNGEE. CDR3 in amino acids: CASSVDPVPYEQYF. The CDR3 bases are TGTGCCAGCAGCGTAGATCCGGTCCCCTACGAGCAGTACTTC.

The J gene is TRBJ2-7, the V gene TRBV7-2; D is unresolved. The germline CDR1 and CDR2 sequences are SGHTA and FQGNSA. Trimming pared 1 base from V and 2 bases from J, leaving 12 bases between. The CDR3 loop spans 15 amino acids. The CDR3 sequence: CASSLGGQPTYEQYF. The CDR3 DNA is TGTGCCAGCAGCTTAGGCGGCCAGCCGACCTACGAGCAGTACTTC.

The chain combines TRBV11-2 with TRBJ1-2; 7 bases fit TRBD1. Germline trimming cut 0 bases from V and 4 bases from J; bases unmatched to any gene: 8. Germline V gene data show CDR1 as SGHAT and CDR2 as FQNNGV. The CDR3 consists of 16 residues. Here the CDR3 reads CASSLDPQGVSYGYTF. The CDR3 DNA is TGTGCCAGCAGCTTAGACCCGCAGGGGGTAAGCTATGGCTACACCTTC.

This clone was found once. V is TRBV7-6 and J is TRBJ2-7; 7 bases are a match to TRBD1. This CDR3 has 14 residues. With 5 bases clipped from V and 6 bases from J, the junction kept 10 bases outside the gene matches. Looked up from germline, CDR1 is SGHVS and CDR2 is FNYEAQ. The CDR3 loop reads CASSTRTGPGEQYF. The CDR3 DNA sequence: TGTGCCAGCAGCACAAGGACAGGCCCGGGCGAGCAGTACTTC.

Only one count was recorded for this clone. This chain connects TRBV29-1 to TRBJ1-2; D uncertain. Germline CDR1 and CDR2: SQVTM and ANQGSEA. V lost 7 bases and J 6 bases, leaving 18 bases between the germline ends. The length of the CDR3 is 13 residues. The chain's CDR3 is CSATPGRLNGYTF. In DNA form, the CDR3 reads TGCAGCGCCACCCCGGGTCGTTTGAATGGCTACACCTTC.

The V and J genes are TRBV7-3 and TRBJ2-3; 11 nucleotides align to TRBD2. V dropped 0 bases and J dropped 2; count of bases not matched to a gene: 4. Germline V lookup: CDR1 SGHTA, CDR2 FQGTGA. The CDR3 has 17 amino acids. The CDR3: CASSLTGTSGYTDTQYF. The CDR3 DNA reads TGTGCCAGCAGCTTAACTGGGACTAGCGGATACACAGATACGCAGTATTTT.

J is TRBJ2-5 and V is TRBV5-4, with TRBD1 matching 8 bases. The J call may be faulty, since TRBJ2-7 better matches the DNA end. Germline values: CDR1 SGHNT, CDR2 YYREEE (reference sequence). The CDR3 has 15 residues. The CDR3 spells CASSAYRGTSYEQYF. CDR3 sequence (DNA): TGTGCCAGCAGCGCCTACAGGGGGACCTCCTACGAGCAGTACTTC.

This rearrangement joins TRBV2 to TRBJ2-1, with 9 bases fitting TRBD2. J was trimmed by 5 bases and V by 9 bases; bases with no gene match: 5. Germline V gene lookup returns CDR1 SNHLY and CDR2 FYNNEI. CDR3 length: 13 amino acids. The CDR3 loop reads CASSGRGDNEQFF. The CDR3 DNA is TGTGCCAGTAGCGGGAGAGGTGACAATGAGCAGTTCTTC.

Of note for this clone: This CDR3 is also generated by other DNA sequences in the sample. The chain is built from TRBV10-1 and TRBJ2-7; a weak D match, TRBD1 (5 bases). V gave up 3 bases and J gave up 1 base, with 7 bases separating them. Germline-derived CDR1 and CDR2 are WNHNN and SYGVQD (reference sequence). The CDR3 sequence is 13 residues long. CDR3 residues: CASSDPGSYEQYF. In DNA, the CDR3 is TGCGCCAGCAGTGACCCAGGGTCCTACGAGCAGTACTTC.

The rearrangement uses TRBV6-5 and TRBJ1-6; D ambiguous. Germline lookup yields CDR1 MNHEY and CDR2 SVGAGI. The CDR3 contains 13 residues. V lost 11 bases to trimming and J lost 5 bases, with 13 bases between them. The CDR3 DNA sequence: TGTGCCGCCCAATTATCGGATAATTCACCCCTCCACTTT. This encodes CAAQLSDNSPLHF.

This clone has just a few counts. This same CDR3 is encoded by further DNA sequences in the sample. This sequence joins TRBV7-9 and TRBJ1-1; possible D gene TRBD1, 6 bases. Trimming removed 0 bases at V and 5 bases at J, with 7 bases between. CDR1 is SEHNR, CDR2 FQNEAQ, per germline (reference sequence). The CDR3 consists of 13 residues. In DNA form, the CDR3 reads TGTGCCAGCAGCTTAGCCCAGGGGACTGAAGCTTTCTTT. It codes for CASSLAQGTEAFF. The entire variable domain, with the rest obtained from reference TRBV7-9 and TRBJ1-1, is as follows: DTGVSQNPRHKITKRGQNVTFRCDPISEHNRLYWYRQTLGQGPEFLTYFQNEAQLEKSRLLSDRFSAERPKGSFSTLEIQRTEQGDSAMYLCASSLAQGTEAFFGQGTRLTVV.

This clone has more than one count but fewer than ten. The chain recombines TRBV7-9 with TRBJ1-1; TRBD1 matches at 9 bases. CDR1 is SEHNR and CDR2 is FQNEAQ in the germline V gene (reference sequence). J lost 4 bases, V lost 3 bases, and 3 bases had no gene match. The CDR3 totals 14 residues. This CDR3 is CASSFGTGFTEAFF. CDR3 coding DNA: TGTGCCAGCAGCTTCGGGACAGGGTTCACTGAAGCTTTCTTT.

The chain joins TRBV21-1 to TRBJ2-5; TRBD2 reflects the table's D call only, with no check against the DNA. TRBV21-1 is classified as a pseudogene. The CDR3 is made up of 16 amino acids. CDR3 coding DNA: TGTGCCAGCAGCAAAGTCGCAGCGGGGGGCCAAGAGACCCAGTACTTC. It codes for CASSKVAAGGQETQYF.

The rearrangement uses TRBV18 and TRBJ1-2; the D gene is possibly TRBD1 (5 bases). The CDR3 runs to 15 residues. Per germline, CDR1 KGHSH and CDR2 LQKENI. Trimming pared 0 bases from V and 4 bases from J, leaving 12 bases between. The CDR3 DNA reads TGTGCCAGCTCACCACCGGCCAGGGCCGGCTATGGCTACACCTTC. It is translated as CASSPPARAGYGYTF.

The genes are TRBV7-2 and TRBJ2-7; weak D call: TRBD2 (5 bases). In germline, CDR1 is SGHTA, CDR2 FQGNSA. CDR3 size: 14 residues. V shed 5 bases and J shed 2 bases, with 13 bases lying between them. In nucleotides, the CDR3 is TGTGCCAGCAGCACCCCCGGGGTGCCCTACGAGCAGTACTTC. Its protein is CASSTPGVPYEQYF.

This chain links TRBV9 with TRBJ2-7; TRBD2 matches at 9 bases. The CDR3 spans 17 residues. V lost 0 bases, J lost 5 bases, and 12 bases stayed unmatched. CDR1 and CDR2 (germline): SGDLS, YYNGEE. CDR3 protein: CASSVGAGGPSRNEQYF. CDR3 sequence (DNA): TGTGCCAGCAGCGTAGGTGCGGGGGGGCCGAGTAGAAACGAGCAGTACTTC.

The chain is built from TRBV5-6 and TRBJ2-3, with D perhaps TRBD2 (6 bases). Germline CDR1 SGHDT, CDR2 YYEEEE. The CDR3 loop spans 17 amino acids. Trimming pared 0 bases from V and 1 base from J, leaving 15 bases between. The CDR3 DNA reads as TGTGCCAGCAGCTTGGAGGCCAGTGCGGGGCGCACAGATACGCAGTATTTT. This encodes CASSLEASAGRTDTQYF.

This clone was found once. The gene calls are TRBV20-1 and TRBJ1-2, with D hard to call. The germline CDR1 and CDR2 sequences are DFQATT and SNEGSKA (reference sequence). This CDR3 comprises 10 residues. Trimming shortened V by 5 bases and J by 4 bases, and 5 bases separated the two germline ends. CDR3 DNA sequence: TGCAGTGCTCGGTTCTATGGCTACACCTTC. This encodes CSARFYGYTF.

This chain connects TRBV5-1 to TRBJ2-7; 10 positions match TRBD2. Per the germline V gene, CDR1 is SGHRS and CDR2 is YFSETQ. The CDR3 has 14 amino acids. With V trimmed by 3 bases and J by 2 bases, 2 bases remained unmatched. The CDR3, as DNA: TGCGCCAGCAGCTCCCTAGCGGGAGCCTACGAGCAGTACTTC. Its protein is CASSSLAGAYEQYF.

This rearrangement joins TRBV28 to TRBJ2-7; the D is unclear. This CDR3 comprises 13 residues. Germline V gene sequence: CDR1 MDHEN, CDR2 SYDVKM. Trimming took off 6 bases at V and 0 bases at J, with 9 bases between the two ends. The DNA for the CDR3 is TGTGCCAGCAGGCGAAGCTTCTCCTACGAGCAGTACTTC. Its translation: CASRRSFSYEQYF.

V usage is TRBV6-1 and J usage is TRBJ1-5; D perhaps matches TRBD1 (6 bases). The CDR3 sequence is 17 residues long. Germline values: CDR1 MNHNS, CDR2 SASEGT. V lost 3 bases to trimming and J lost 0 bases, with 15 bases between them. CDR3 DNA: TGTGCCAGCAGTGATCGGAGCAGGGGATTTAGCAATCAGCCCCAGCATTTT. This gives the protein CASSDRSRGFSNQPQHF.

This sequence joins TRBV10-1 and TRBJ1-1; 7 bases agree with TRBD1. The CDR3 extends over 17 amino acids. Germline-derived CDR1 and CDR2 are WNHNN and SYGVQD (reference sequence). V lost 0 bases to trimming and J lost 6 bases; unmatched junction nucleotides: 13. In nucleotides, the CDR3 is TGCGCCAGCAGTGAGTCGACAGGGTGGGGCCTACGAGCTGAAGCTTTCTTT. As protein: CASSESTGWGLRAEAFF.

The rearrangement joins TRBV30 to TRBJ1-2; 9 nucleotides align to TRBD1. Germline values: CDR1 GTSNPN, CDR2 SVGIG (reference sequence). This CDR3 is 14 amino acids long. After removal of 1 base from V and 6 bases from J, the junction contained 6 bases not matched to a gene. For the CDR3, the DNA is TGTGCCTGGAGTGACCGGGACAGGGTTCATGGCTACACCTTC. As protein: CAWSDRDRVHGYTF. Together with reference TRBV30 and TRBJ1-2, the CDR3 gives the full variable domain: SQTIHQWPATLVQPVGSPLSLECTVEGTSNPNLYWYRQAAGRGLQLLFYSVGIGQISSEVPQNLSASRPQDRQFILSSKKLLLSDSGFYLCAWSDRDRVHGYTFGSGTRLTVV.